The clone carrying this T cell receptor beta chain showed up many times. What it binds is not known. All donors were healthy Caucasians. This record belongs to a study of identical twins. Regarding the study as a whole: Potential partial confounding of zero-insertion analyses by invariant MAIT and iNKT cells was noted.

TCRdb re-derived calls from the 5' RACE reads in MiXCR, one entry per CDR3 protein. The data contain 700,000 or so distinct CDR3 sequences, 8.5% to 9% of them seen just once; the ten biggest clones take up roughly 0.97%. The data also belong to a second study, concerning yellow fever vaccine responses in identical twins.

This receptor was identified in a woman aged 18-29 years in good health. Sequencing was done on a sample of PBMCs.

This CDR3 reads CASSPNKGRETQYF. Written as DNA, the CDR3 is TGTGCCAGCTCACCAAACAAGGGGCGAGAGACCCAGTACTTC. V is TRBV18 and J is TRBJ2-5, with D maybe TRBD1 (5 bases). The CDR3 covers 14 residues. Germline V CDR1 and CDR2: KGHSH, LQKENI. The ends were cut back, 2 bases at V and 4 bases at J, with 11 bases in the middle.